This T cell receptor (beta chain) was profiled in a study of T cells expressing NK-cell markers. Study-level background: Sorted CD3+CD56+NKG2C+, CD3+CD56+NKG2C- and CD3+CD56-NKG2C+ T cells supplied TCR beta repertoires. HCMV seropositivity characterized seven of the eight sequenced donors, and seronegativity one. General observations from the study: The dominant NKG2C+ clonotypes represented 1.0-7.0% of CD8+ T cells in several donors. Several donors showed these clonotypes also leading the CD3+CD56-NKG2C+ fraction.

After re-calling the 5' RACE reads, TCRdb lists one entry per CDR3 protein, DNA absent. This table lists some 440,000 distinct CDR3 sequences. The germline gives CDR1 SGHRS, CDR2 YFSETQ. The CDR3 contains 16 residues. Notes on this clonotype: Its antigen is as yet unknown.

The receptor was isolated from a woman between 50 and 59 years old in good health. Sequencing was carried out using blood T cells: a sorted CD56 or NKG2C T cell subset, CD4+ or CD8+ T cells, or bulk PBMC T cells (not recorded which). This sequence joins TRBV5-1 and TRBJ2-3; TCRdb picks TRBD2, but there is no DNA to check that call. This CDR3 is CASSLGGRLGTDTQYF.